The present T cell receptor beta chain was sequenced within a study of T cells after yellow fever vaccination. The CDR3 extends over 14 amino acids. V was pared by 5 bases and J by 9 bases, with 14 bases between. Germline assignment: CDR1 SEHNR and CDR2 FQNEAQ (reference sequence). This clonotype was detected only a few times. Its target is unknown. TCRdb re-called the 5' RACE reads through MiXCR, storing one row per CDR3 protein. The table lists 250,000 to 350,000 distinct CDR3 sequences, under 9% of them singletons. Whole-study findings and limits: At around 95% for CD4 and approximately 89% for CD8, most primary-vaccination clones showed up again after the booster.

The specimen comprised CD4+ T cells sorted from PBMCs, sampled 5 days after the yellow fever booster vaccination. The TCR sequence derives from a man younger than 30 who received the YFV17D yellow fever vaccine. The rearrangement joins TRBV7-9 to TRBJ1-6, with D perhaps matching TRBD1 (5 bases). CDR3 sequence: CASSPARDGSPLHF. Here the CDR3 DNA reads TGTGCCAGCAGCCCGGCCAGGGATGGTTCACCCCTCCACTTT.